This TCR beta chain was observed in a study of PD-1 and CTLA-4 blockade in melanoma. Trimming removed 3 bases at V and 4 bases at J, with 3 bases between. This CDR3 comprises 11 residues. CDR1 and CDR2 (germline): LNHDA, SQIVND (reference sequence). Repertoires were generated with immunoSEQ multiplex PCR, while TCRdb's copy carries only in-frame clones and drops some. The table lists around 15,000 clones, around 70% of them singletons. The sequences come from CD8+ T cells from peripheral blood, collected from a patient given anti-PD-1 treatment. This chain joins TRBV19 and TRBJ1-2; D not resolved. This receptor was obtained from a human donor with melanoma. The CDR3 DNA sequence: TGTGCCAGTAGTATCCCCTATGGCTACACCTTC. This codes for CASSIPYGYTF.